Below, 15 T cell receptor beta chains from the same sample are listed, as sequenced in a study of cytomegalovirus exposure and HLA in healthy donors. Researchers ran the PCR with 60 Vbeta and 13 Jbeta primers. Method: immunoSEQ multiplex PCR; TCRdb's copy keeps in-frame clones and lacks some. This table has 150,000 to 200,000 clones, 70% to 85% appearing once. Material for sequencing was PBMCs. The receptor set was obtained from a woman in her 30s in good health and CMV-seronegative.

The chain employs TRBV19 and TRBJ2-5; D perhaps matches TRBD2 (5 bases). V lost 1 base and J lost 0, with 12 bases in between. Germline V CDR1 and CDR2: LNHDA, SQIVND (reference sequence). The CDR3 length is 16 residues. The CDR3 region is CASSIGGFPYQETQYF. The CDR3 DNA is TGTGCCAGTAGTATAGGAGGGTTCCCGTACCAAGAGACCCAGTACTTC.

The rearrangement links TRBV5-1 to TRBJ2-1; 13 nucleotides line up with TRBD2. Trimming took 1 base from V and 8 from J; bases not matched to a gene: 6. There are 16 residues in the CDR3. Germline CDR1 SGHRS, CDR2 YFSETQ. The CDR3 DNA reads as TGCGCCAGCAGCTTGCGACTAGCGGGAGGTTACGATGAGCAGTTCTTC. Translation gives CASSLRLAGGYDEQFF. The full variable domain, with the rest looked up from reference TRBV5-1 and TRBJ2-1, is KAGVTQTPRYLIKTRGQQVTLSCSPISGHRSVSWYQQTPGQGLQFLFEYFSETQRNKGNFPGRFSGRQFSNSRSEMNVSTLELGDSALYLCASSLRLAGGYDEQFFGPGTRLTVL.

The chain couples TRBV6-6 to TRBJ2-7, with 7 bases lining up with TRBD1. The CDR3 has 14 amino acids. Germline CDR1 reads MNHNY; CDR2 reads SVGAGI (reference sequence). After removal of 7 bases from V and 4 bases from J, the junction contained 10 bases not matched to a gene. The CDR3, as DNA: TGTGCCAGCACTTTGACAGGGAGTGGGTACGAGCAGTACTTC. Its translation is CASTLTGSGYEQYF.

The gene calls are TRBV19 and TRBJ2-3; possibly TRBD1 for D (5 bases). The germline V gene has CDR1 LNHDA and CDR2 SQIVND (reference sequence). The V and J ends lost 1 base and 6 bases respectively, with 8 bases between them. CDR3 length equals 13 residues. CDR3 in amino acids: CASSIVGLDTQYF. The CDR3 region has the DNA TGTGCCAGTAGTATAGTGGGGCTCGATACGCAGTATTTT.

J is TRBJ1-2 and V is TRBV18; 7 nucleotides align to TRBD1. The CDR3 loop spans 15 amino acids. The germline V gene encodes CDR1 KGHSH and CDR2 LQKENI. With V trimmed by 3 bases and J by 2 bases, 6 bases remained unmatched. Here the CDR3 DNA reads TGTGCCAGCTCACCGCTACCGACAGGGAACTATGGCTACACCTTC. Its translation: CASSPLPTGNYGYTF.

The chain links TRBV6-6 to TRBJ1-2; D is unclear. Germline loops: CDR1 MNHNY, CDR2 SVGAGI (reference sequence). The CDR3 totals 10 residues. The V end was cut by 11 bases, the J end by 8 bases, with 12 bases between. The CDR3 spells CAVEGYGYTF. CDR3 sequence (DNA): TGTGCCGTGGAGGGCTACGGCTACACCTTC.

The table lists this clone with a few counts. The rearrangement links TRBV10-3 to TRBJ2-3; 12 bases match TRBD2. Germline values: CDR1 ENHRY, CDR2 SYGVKD. J lost 5 bases, V lost 6 bases, and 3 bases had no gene match. The CDR3 extends over 14 amino acids. The chain's CDR3 is CAISSTSGRDTQYF. In DNA form, the CDR3 reads TGTGCCATCAGCTCGACTAGCGGGAGAGATACGCAGTATTTT.

The CDR3 sequence: CASSPPWGGTTDTQYF. In DNA, the CDR3 is TGTGCCAGCAGCCCCCCTTGGGGCGGAACCACAGATACGCAGTATTTT. The gene calls are TRBV7-8 and TRBJ2-3, with D possibly matching TRBD1 (5 bases). In germline, CDR1 is SGHVS, CDR2 FQNEAQ. The CDR3 has 16 residues. Trimming stripped 5 bases from V and 2 bases from J, with 17 bases between. The complete variable domain, with remaining parts taken from reference TRBV7-8 and TRBJ2-3, reads GAGVSQSPRYKVAKRGQDVALRCDPISGHVSLFWYQQALGQGPEFLTYFQNEAQLDKSGLPSDRFFAERPEGSVSTLKIQRTQQEDSAVYLCASSPPWGGTTDTQYFGPGTRLTVL.

The chain employs TRBV6-4 and TRBJ2-3; 7 nucleotides match TRBD2. Germline V gene sequence: CDR1 MRHNA, CDR2 SNTAGT. The CDR3 sequence is 16 residues long. The V gene end was trimmed by 4 bases and the J gene end by 2 bases; junction bases not matched to a gene: 9. Written as DNA, the CDR3 is TGTGCCAGCAGTGCCCGTGGAGCGGGGTACACAGATACGCAGTATTTT. It is translated as CASSARGAGYTDTQYF.

The chain is built from TRBV20-1 and TRBJ2-3; possibly TRBD1 for D (5 bases). The CDR3 is 11 amino acids. The V gene lost 4 bases and the J gene lost 5 bases, with 7 bases spanning the gap. Looked up from germline, CDR1 is DFQATT and CDR2 is SNEGSKA (reference sequence). CDR3 DNA sequence: TGCAGTGCTACCAGGGTAGATACGCAGTATTTT. Its translation: CSATRVDTQYF.

J is TRBJ1-1 and V is TRBV30, with D possibly being TRBD1 (5 bases). Germline V gene sequence: CDR1 GTSNPN, CDR2 SVGIG (reference sequence). The CDR3 extends over 13 amino acids. V was clipped by 0 bases and J by 6 bases, with 11 bases between them. The CDR3 coding sequence is TGTGCCTGGAGTGTAGGGGTTTACGCTGAAGCTTTCTTT. It specifies CAWSVGVYAEAFF.

The J gene is TRBJ1-2, the V gene TRBV7-8; D possibly corresponds to TRBD1 (5 bases). Trimming cost V 1 base and J 2 bases, with 17 bases left between them. CDR3 length: 17 residues. The germline CDR1 and CDR2 sequences are SGHVS and FQNEAQ. The CDR3 nucleotides read TGTGCCAGCAGCTTAGGGGGATGGGGGAGGAGAAACTATGGCTACACCTTC. It encodes CASSLGGWGRRNYGYTF.

V and J are TRBV9 and TRBJ2-7, with D maybe TRBD2 (5 bases). Germline V gene sequence: CDR1 SGDLS, CDR2 YYNGEE. The V and J ends lost 3 bases and 7 bases respectively, with 8 bases between them. CDR3 length: 11 residues. CDR3 nucleotides: TGTGCCAGCAGCGGACGAGGGGAGCAGTACTTC. It yields the protein CASSGRGEQYF. Full variable domain (remainder filled in from reference TRBV9 and TRBJ2-7): DSGVTQTPKHLITATGQRVTLRCSPRSGDLSVYWYQQSLDQGLQFLIQYYNGEERAKGNILERFSAQQFPDLHSELNLSSLELGDSALYFCASSGRGEQYFGPGTRLTVT.

The V call is TRBV6-1, the J call TRBJ1-2, with 8 nucleotides matching TRBD1. V lost 2 bases, J lost 3 bases, and 2 bases stayed unmatched. The CDR3 runs 14 residues. Germline CDR1 is MNHNS and CDR2 is SASEGT. For the CDR3, the DNA is TGTGCCAGCAGTGAATCAGGGGGCGACTATGGCTACACCTTC. It specifies CASSESGGDYGYTF.

The rearrangement joins TRBV19 to TRBJ1-2, with 7 positions matching TRBD1. Germline values: CDR1 LNHDA, CDR2 SQIVND (reference sequence). The CDR3 consists of 15 residues. J was trimmed by 0 bases and V by 5 bases; bases with no gene match: 6. The CDR3 is CASSPRDRSNYGYTF. As DNA, the CDR3 is TGTGCCAGTAGTCCGCGGGACAGATCTAACTATGGCTACACCTTC.